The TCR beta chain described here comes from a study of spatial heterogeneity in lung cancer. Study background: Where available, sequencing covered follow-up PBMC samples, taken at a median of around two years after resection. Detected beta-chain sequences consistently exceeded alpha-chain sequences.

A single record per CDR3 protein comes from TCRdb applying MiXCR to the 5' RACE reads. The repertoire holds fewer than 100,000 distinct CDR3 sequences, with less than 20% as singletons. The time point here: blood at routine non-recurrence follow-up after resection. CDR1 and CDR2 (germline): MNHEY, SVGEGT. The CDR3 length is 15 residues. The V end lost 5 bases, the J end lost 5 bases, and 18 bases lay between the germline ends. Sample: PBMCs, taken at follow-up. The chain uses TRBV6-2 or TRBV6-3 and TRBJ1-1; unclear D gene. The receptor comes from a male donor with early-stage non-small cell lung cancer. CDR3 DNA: TGTGCCAGCAGTCCGCTGTGGGGTATCGGGACTGAAGCTTTCTTT. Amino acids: CASSPLWGIGTEAFF.